Listed below are T cell receptor beta chains from one sample, sequenced in a study of T cell responses to AZD1222 COVID-19 vaccine. Sequenced by immunoSEQ multiplex PCR; TCRdb stores in-frame clones only, minus some. The data contain around 94,000 clones, roughly 84% of them seen just once; the ten biggest clones take up roughly 21%. Sequences were derived from peripheral blood, sampled on day 0 of AZD1222 vaccination. The receptors shown here come from an adult in good health. CDR3s include the opening cysteine and the closing phenylalanine or tryptophan. The order of the fields is V gene, J gene, CDR3 protein.

v_gene: TRBV5-5
j_gene: TRBJ1-2
CDR3aa: CASSLAGGDYGYTF

v_gene: TRBV20-1
j_gene: TRBJ2-7
CDR3aa: CSASLSSYEQYF

v_gene: TRBV6-1
j_gene: TRBJ1-5
CDR3aa: CASSDQYRAVDQPQHF

v_gene: TRBV7-9
j_gene: TRBJ1-3
CDR3aa: CASSLVWEISGNTIYF

v_gene: TRBV10-3
j_gene: TRBJ2-5
CDR3aa: CAISEEGGRETQYF

v_gene: TRBV6-5
j_gene: TRBJ1-3
CDR3aa: CASKGWALGGNTIYF

v_gene: TRBV28
j_gene: TRBJ2-7
CDR3aa: CASSLGGYEQYF

v_gene: TRBV11-2
j_gene: TRBJ1-2
CDR3aa: CASSQRIGQGGYTF

v_gene: TRBV19
j_gene: TRBJ1-6
CDR3aa: CATRGFLSPLHF

v_gene: TRBV5-1
j_gene: TRBJ1-4
CDR3aa: CASSLGGSTNEKLFF

v_gene: TRBV7-2
j_gene: TRBJ1-2
CDR3aa: CASSLADVHRRGYTF

v_gene: TRBV24-1
j_gene: TRBJ2-6
CDR3aa: CATSDPGVSGANVLTF

v_gene: TRBV19
j_gene: TRBJ2-7
CDR3aa: CASSIGSDSSYEQYF

v_gene: TRBV15
j_gene: TRBJ1-2
CDR3aa: CATSSRTGALWGYTF

v_gene: TRBV12-3/TRBV12-4
j_gene: TRBJ1-5
CDR3aa: CASSLGVQPQHF

v_gene: TRBV14
j_gene: TRBJ1-6
CDR3aa: CASSRPGQGASSPLHF

v_gene: TRBV12-2
j_gene: TRBJ1-1
CDR3aa: CASRLEIYTEAFF